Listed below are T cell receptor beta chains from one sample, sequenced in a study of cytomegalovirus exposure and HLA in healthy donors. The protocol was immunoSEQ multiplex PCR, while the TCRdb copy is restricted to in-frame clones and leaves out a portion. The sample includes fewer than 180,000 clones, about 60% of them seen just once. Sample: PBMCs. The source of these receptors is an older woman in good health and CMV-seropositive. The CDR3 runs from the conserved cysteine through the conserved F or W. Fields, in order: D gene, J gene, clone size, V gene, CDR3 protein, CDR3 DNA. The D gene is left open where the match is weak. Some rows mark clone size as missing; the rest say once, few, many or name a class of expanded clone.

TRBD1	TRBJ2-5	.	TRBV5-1	CASSLRDRQETQYF	TGCGCCAGCAGCTTGAGGGACAGACAAGAGACCCAGTACTTC
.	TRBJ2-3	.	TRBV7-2	CASSPLWSTDTQYF	TGTGCCAGCAGCCCACTTTGGAGCACAGATACGCAGTATTTT
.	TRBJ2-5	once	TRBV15	CATSTLPGLPAETQYF	TGTGCCACCAGCACCCTCCCGGGACTCCCGGCAGAGACCCAGTACTTC
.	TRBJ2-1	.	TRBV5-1	CASSLVSIYQGNEQFF	TGCGCCAGCAGCTTGGTTTCGATATATCAGGGCAATGAGCAGTTCTTC
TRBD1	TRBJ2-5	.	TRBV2	CASSALTGGGETQYF	TGTGCCAGCAGTGCCTTGACAGGGGGGGGAGAGACCCAGTACTTC
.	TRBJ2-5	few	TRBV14	CASSQFYRPGETQYF	TGTGCCAGCAGCCAATTTTACAGGCCTGGAGAGACCCAGTACTTC
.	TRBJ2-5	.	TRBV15	CATSRGLVGVEQYF	TGTGCCACCAGCAGAGGACTAGTCGGTGTGGAGCAGTACTTC
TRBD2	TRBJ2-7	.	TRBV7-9	CASGAGGPYEQYF	TGTGCCAGCGGAGCGGGAGGCCCCTACGAGCAGTACTTC
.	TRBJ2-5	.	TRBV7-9	CASSSPAQETQYF	TGTGCCAGCAGTAGCCCAGCCCAAGAGACCCAGTACTTC
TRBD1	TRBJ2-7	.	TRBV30	CAWSGDSLYF	TGTGCCTGGAGTGGGGACAGCCTGTACTTC
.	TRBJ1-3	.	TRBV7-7	CASSFRVHSGNTIYF	TGTGCTAGCAGCTTCCGGGTACACTCTGGAAACACCATATATTTT
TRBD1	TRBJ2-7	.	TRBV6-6	CASNKAGTGPYEQYF	TGTGCCAGCAATAAAGCCGGGACAGGGCCCTACGAGCAGTACTTC
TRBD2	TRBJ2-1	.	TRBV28	CASSLRGYEQFF	TGTGCCAGCAGTTTGCGGGGGTATGAGCAGTTCTTC
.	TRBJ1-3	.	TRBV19	CASSYTGGNTIYF	TGTGCCAGTAGCTATACAGGAGGAAACACCATATATTTT
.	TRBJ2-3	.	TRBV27	CASSLSASTDTQYF	TGTGCCAGCAGTTTATCGGCCTCGACAGATACGCAGTATTTT
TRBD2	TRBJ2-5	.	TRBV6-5	CASAREGGETQYF	TGTGCCAGCGCCCGGGAGGGAGGGGAGACCCAGTACTTC